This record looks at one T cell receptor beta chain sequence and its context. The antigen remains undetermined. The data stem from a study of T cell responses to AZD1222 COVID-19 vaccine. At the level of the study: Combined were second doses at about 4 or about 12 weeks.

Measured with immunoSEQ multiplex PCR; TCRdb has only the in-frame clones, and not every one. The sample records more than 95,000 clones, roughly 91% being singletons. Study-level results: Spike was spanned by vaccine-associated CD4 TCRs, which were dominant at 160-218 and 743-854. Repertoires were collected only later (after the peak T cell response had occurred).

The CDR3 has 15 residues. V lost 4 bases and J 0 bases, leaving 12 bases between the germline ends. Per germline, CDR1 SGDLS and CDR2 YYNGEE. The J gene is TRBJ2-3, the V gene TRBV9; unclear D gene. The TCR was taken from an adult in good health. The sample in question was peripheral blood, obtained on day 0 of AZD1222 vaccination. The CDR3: CASSPSPISTDTQYF. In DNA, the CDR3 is TGTGCCAGCAGCCCTTCCCCGATCAGCACAGATACGCAGTATTTT.